This T cell receptor beta chain was recovered during a study of early T cells in non-severe SARS-CoV-2 infection. Whole-study context: Investigators sequenced bulk RNA drawn from unsorted whole blood, and chains remained unpaired.

A few counts support this clonotype. Unique molecular identifiers were affixed to single, distinct cDNA molecules. TCRdb independently ran MiXCR on the 5' RACE reads; one entry per CDR3 protein. This table has under 50,000 distinct CDR3 sequences, less than 4.5% appearing once. The source is an adult who was a healthcare worker with PCR-confirmed SARS-CoV-2 infection or an uninfected control (not recorded which). The sequencing sample was made of whole blood.

Here the CDR3 DNA reads TGCGCCAGCCAGGAGGGATTAAGCTCCTACGAGCAGTACTTC. Translation: CASQEGLSSYEQYF. V usage is TRBV5-1 and J usage is TRBJ2-7; the D gene is possibly TRBD2 (6 bases). The CDR3 has 14 residues. Germline CDR1 reads SGHRS; CDR2 reads YFSETQ. Trimming took off 7 bases at V and 0 bases at J, with 14 bases between the two ends. Combining the CDR3 with reference TRBV5-1 and TRBJ2-7 gives the whole variable domain KAGVTQTPRYLIKTRGQQVTLSCSPISGHRSVSWYQQTPGQGLQFLFEYFSETQRNKGNFPGRFSGRQFSNSRSEMNVSTLELGDSALYLCASQEGLSSYEQYFGPGTRLTVT.